This T cell receptor (beta chain) was found in a study of regulatory T cells in long-lasting Graves disease (dated by TCRdb to the early 2020s). Turning to the overall study: To count as having persistent Graves' disease, a patient had to have received antithyroid drug treatment for over 5 years with TSH receptor autoantibodies remaining persistently positive. TCR sequencing covered some 13 persistent and roughly 20 newly diagnosed Graves' disease patients, 33 samples in total. Patients with persistent Graves' disease were compared with patients with newly diagnosed Graves' disease using TCR sequencing and RNA sequencing of peripheral blood. The study was registered as a clinical trial and conducted in China. Antithyroid drugs had been taken for approximately ten years on average by persistent Graves' disease patients in the clinical cohort.

Reading the label with the study, this specimen's time point is: persistent/refractory GD, antithyroid drugs over 5 years with positive TRAb. RNA was extracted from PBMCs in TRIzol for both TCR sequencing and RNA sequencing. The diagnosis of Graves' disease was made according to American Thyroid Association guidelines. Patients for the study were recruited at an endocrinology department in Xi'an, China. From each patient, around 9 milliliters of peripheral blood was collected into an EDTA anticoagulant tube. Ficoll Paque Plus density gradient separation was used to isolate PBMCs, and no further T cell sorting was done. An Agilent 2100 Bioanalyzer and agarose gel were used to assess RNA quality, and a NanoDrop 2000 was used to measure RNA concentration. The research as a whole found: TRBV28, TRBJ1-2 and TRBJ2-5 were preferentially used in persistent disease, while TRBV20-1 and TRBJ2-1 were favored in newly diagnosed disease. The study examined only peripheral blood because the primary lesion, thyroid tissue, could not be accessed. Only the TCR beta chain was sequenced and analyzed. Persistent Graves' disease patients showed lower TCR Shannon entropy and fewer highly expanded clones than newly diagnosed patients, suggesting clonal expansion. Persistent patients shared more public clonotypes among themselves (2,741) than newly diagnosed patients did (more than 950). The authors noted that the small sample size was a limitation that may lower accuracy.

There are 16 amino acids in the CDR3, from cysteine to phenylalanine inclusive. Of all the DNA, just the CDR3 is kept, 48 bases in frame from base 1. The V and J ends are trimmed by 0 bases and 3 bases, leaving 15 bases between them. CDR1 is given as SEHNR and CDR2 as FQNEAQ, both from the germline V gene (reference sequence). Library generation was performed with multiplex PCR. Sequencing used an Illumina HiSeq 4000. To build TCR beta libraries, CDR3 regions were amplified by Arm-PCR using iRepertoire HTBI primers. PCR products were gel purified before sequencing. As for how the authors treated the data: A total of roughly 67 TRBV and 14 TRBJ segments were identified across samples and were used for gene usage analysis of CDR3 amino acid clonotypes. COPE and FqMerger were used to merge the filtered high-quality paired reads into contigs. Contigs were aligned with BLAST to IMGT TRBV, TRBD and TRBJ reference genes, and CDR3 was defined per IMGT. Any clonotype with a frequency above 0.1% was classified as a highly expanded clone. Shannon entropy served as the measure of repertoire diversity, while the Gini coefficient captured V-J evenness. A clonotype found in more than one individual was treated as public. TCRdb itself trimmed the public reads at Q25 with fastp, ran MiXCR and retained productive beta chains. For every CDR3 protein sequence, its rows merge into one entry that carries the most common genes and DNA. TCRdb, rather than the study authors, made the V and J calls. The sample yields about 290,000 distinct CDR3 sequences; 22% were counted once. More than 55% of the sample is in the top ten clones.

This clonotype was picked up a small number of times. Its recognized antigen is unknown. Base qualities are not recorded, but no much larger clone differs from it by a single base. The sequenced sample was peripheral blood mononuclear cells (PBMCs), obtained when the disease was refractory, from a patient treated with antithyroid drugs. The TCR comes from a female donor with Graves disease. The chain uses TRBV7-9 and TRBJ2-7; a tentative D match to TRBD2 spans 5 bases. The sequence in DNA is TGTGCCAGCAGCTTAGCGCGAAACCCGGGGAGCTACGAGCAGTACTTC. Its protein product is CASSLARNPGSYEQYF.